The 28 T cell receptor beta chains presented below share a single source sample, sequenced in a study of molecular identifiers for immune sequencing clone quantification. In TCRdb, the PCR reads were re-called with MiXCR into one record per CDR3 protein. Altogether about half a million distinct CDR3 sequences are present, 20% to 25% being singletons, with the ten largest covering 0.7% to 1%. The sample was naive CD8+ T cells from blood, with Jurkat cell RNA spiked in. This sample's subset: FACS-sorted CD8+CD4-CCR7+CD45RA+ naive T cells. The receptors come from a human donor in good health. Some libraries in this study had Jurkat cell RNA spiked in.

The table lists this clonotype with many counts. J is TRBJ1-3 and V is TRBV12-3 or TRBV12-4; D ambiguous. This CDR3 contains 14 residues. Trimming left V 5 bases short and J 4 bases short, with 12 bases between. This CDR3 reads CASSPRLWGNTIYF. The DNA for the CDR3 is TGTGCCAGCAGTCCTAGGCTTTGGGGAAACACCATATATTTT.

For this clonotype: The CDR3 ends on some other residue instead of the conserved phenylalanine or tryptophan, so this is likely a read error. No DNA is shown, since the ends of the CDR3 on it are uncertain; the CDR3 is the one TCRdb lists. The gene calls are TRBV7-9 and TRBJ1-1; the table's D call of TRBD1 was not tested on the DNA. The CDR3 sequence runs 14 residues, both termini included. Germline lookup yields CDR1 SEHNR and CDR2 FQNEAQ (reference sequence). The CDR3 is CASSTEQGAGEAFL.

This clonotype appeared a few times. The V gene is TRBV6-2 or TRBV6-3, the J gene TRBJ1-5; D perhaps matches TRBD1 (6 bases). This CDR3 region has 20 residues. V lost 6 bases and J lost 0, with 27 bases in between. Germline CDR1 and CDR2: MNHEY and SVGEGT. CDR3 sequence reads: CASSQPSGGGLVYSNQPQHF. The CDR3, as DNA: TGTGCCAGCAGCCAGCCGTCTGGGGGCGGACTCGTCTATAGCAATCAGCCCCAGCATTTT.

This clonotype occurred many times. The chain uses TRBV14 and TRBJ2-7; tentative D call: TRBD2 (5 bases). Looked up from germline, CDR1 is SGHDN and CDR2 is FVKESK. V gave up 0 bases and J gave up 3 bases, with 15 bases separating them. This CDR3 spans 16 amino acids. CDR3 sequence: CASSQDSYSRGYEQYF. For the CDR3, the DNA is TGTGCCAGCAGCCAAGATTCGTACAGCCGGGGCTACGAGCAGTACTTC.

This clonotype showed up many times. The chain combines TRBV7-9 with TRBJ1-3, with D unclear. The CDR3 runs 13 residues. V gave up 7 bases and J gave up 9 bases, with 16 bases separating them. Per germline, CDR1 SEHNR and CDR2 FQNEAQ (reference sequence). CDR3 sequence reads: CASTSTGEATIYF. Written as DNA, the CDR3 is TGTGCCAGCACCTCCACCGGGGAGGCCACCATATATTTT.

With regard to this clonotype: Likely a read error: the CDR3 ends without its conserved phenylalanine or tryptophan. This chain joins TRBV6-2 or TRBV6-3 and TRBJ1-1; maybe TRBD1 (5 bases). Trimming shortened V by 2 bases and J by 2 bases, and 15 bases separated the two germline ends. The CDR3 is 16 amino acids. Germline V CDR1 and CDR2: MNHEY, SVGEGT. The CDR3 region has the DNA TGTGCCAGCAGTTACACAGGACCCCCGGGAAACACTGAAGCTTTCCTT. Translated, it gives CASSYTGPPGNTEAFL.

This clonotype was counted at least ten times. The rearrangement joins TRBV6-2 or TRBV6-3 to TRBJ1-5, with D unclear. This CDR3 comprises 14 residues. The germline gives CDR1 MNHEY, CDR2 SVGEGT. V was cut by 4 bases and J by 7 bases, with 14 bases left in between. The CDR3 DNA reads TGTGCCAGCAGTTTTTTTATTGAGGACCAGCCCCAGCATTTT. As protein: CASSFFIEDQPQHF.

The chain is built from TRBV4-3 and TRBJ1-5, with D tentatively TRBD1 (6 bases). The germline V gene encodes CDR1 LGHNA and CDR2 YSLEER. The CDR3 contains 16 residues. V was pared by 0 bases and J by 6 bases, with 15 bases between. CDR3 in amino acids: CASSQDSITGPQPQHF. The CDR3 DNA is TGCGCCAGCAGCCAAGATTCCATTACAGGGCCTCAGCCCCAGCATTTT.

This clonotype occurred many times. The rearrangement uses TRBV7-2 and TRBJ2-7; D may correspond to TRBD1 or TRBD2 (5 bases each). Germline V gives CDR1 SGHTA, CDR2 FQGNSA. CDR3 size: 13 residues. V was clipped by 8 bases and J by 2 bases, with 13 bases between them. For the CDR3, the DNA is TGTGCCAGCGCCAGGGACGGGACCTACGAGCAGTACTTC. As protein: CASARDGTYEQYF.

In its sample, this clonotype was seen a few times. This rearrangement joins TRBV5-1 to TRBJ1-1, with a weak D call TRBD1 (5 bases). CDR3 size: 14 residues. CDR1 and CDR2 from the germline V gene are SGHRS and YFSETQ. V was clipped by 4 bases and J by 3 bases, with 13 bases between them. The CDR3 DNA follows: TGCGCCAGCAGCCTGGGACCTTCGGACACTGAAGCTTTCTTT. Translating it yields CASSLGPSDTEAFF.

The chain combines TRBV18 with TRBJ2-7; D gene uncertain. Germline V CDR1 and CDR2: KGHSH, LQKENI. This CDR3 has 15 amino acids. V was clipped by 2 bases and J by 0 bases, with 11 bases between them. The CDR3 loop reads CASSPGKHSSYEQYF. The CDR3 nucleotides read TGTGCCAGCTCACCAGGGAAGCATAGCTCCTACGAGCAGTACTTC.

This clonotype was seen ten or more times. V is TRBV12-3 or TRBV12-4 and J is TRBJ1-2; possible D gene TRBD1, 5 bases. With 9 bases removed from V and 4 bases from J, the gap between germline ends came to 15 bases. This CDR3 has 13 amino acids. CDR3 sequence: CASSRGAPYGYTF. As DNA, the CDR3 is TGTGCCAGTTCAAGGGGCGCACCCTATGGCTACACCTTC.

This clonotype was found a few times. This chain uses TRBV6-5 with TRBJ2-4; no definite D call. This CDR3 has 13 residues. Germline V gives CDR1 MNHEY, CDR2 SVGAGI. V shed 2 bases and J shed 9 bases, with 11 bases lying between them. The DNA for the CDR3 is TGTGCCAGCAGTTACGACGAACGGGTCATTCAGTACTTC. Translated, it gives CASSYDERVIQYF.

The chain has TRBV27 and TRBJ2-5, with D possibly being TRBD2 (6 bases). Trimming shortened V by 5 bases and J by 4 bases, and 17 bases separated the two germline ends. This CDR3 region has 15 residues. Per germline, CDR1 MNHEY and CDR2 SMNVEV (reference sequence). Here the CDR3 reads CASSTRSGGRETQYF. CDR3 in DNA: TGTGCCAGCAGTACCCGAAGTGGGGGGAGAGAGACCCAGTACTTC.

This clonotype appeared a few times. The chain carries TRBV27 and TRBJ2-3; 11 positions agree with TRBD1. V lost 8 bases to trimming and J lost 1 base; unmatched junction nucleotides: 2. The CDR3 sequence is 14 residues long. The germline V gene has CDR1 MNHEY and CDR2 SMNVEV (reference sequence). The CDR3 sequence: CASGTGGGTDTQYF. The CDR3 DNA follows: TGTGCCAGCGGGACAGGGGGTGGCACAGATACGCAGTATTTT.

Of note for this clonotype: A read error is possible here, since a much larger clone lies one base away. No conserved phenylalanine or tryptophan is present at the end of the CDR3, so a read error is the likely explanation. The chain uses TRBV25-1 and TRBJ2-5, with D hard to call. V was cut by 2 bases and J by 3 bases, with 7 bases left in between. The CDR3 is 13 amino acids. Germline loops: CDR1 MGHDK, CDR2 SYGVNS. The CDR3 spells CASSERLKETQYS. In nucleotides, the CDR3 is TGTGCCAGCAGTGAAAGGCTTAAAGAGACCCAGTACTCC.

About this clonotype: Lacking the conserved final phenylalanine or tryptophan, this CDR3 likely reflects a read error. The rearrangement links TRBV28 to TRBJ2-7; 8 bases are a match to TRBD1. This CDR3 comprises 14 residues. The V gene's germline CDR1 is MDHEN and CDR2 SYDVKM. The junction had 6 bases not matched to a gene; V was cut back by 5 bases and J by 3 bases. CDR3 region: CASSQFGQGYEQYS. CDR3 sequence (DNA): TGTGCCAGCAGTCAATTCGGACAGGGCTACGAGCAGTACTCC.

The sample holds a few counts of this clonotype. This chain's CDR3 is CASGRGRGGSNQPQHF. CDR3 bases: TGTGCCAGCGGGAGGGGCAGGGGGGGAAGCAATCAGCCCCAGCATTTT. The V gene is TRBV12-3 or TRBV12-4, the J gene TRBJ1-5; the match to TRBD1 covers 7 bases. Trimming took 8 bases from V and 1 from J; bases not matched to a gene: 11. The CDR3 has 16 residues.

The rearrangement uses TRBV27 and TRBJ2-7; the D gene is possibly TRBD2 (5 bases). The CDR3 is 14 amino acids. Germline loops: CDR1 MNHEY, CDR2 SMNVEV (reference sequence). Trimming pared 4 bases from V and 1 base from J, leaving 11 bases between. CDR3 nucleotides: TGTGCCAGCAGTTCGTCCGGGGATTCCTACGAGCAGTACTTC. Its translation is CASSSSGDSYEQYF.

This clonotype was recorded many times. The rearrangement uses TRBV6-2 or TRBV6-3 and TRBJ2-1, with TRBD2 identical over 12 bases. The V gene's germline CDR1 is MNHEY and CDR2 SVGEGT. The CDR3 covers 20 residues. With 0 bases clipped from V and 5 bases from J, the junction kept 14 bases outside the gene matches. The CDR3 nucleotides read TGTGCCAGCAGTTACTCGATAGGGCTAGCGGGGGGGCCGTCGGACAATGAGCAGTTCTTC. Translation: CASSYSIGLAGGPSDNEQFF.

The rearrangement uses TRBV19 and TRBJ1-1; tentative D call: TRBD1 (5 bases). In germline, CDR1 is LNHDA, CDR2 SQIVND (reference sequence). Trimming removed 3 bases at V and 1 base at J, with 12 bases between. The CDR3 length is 15 residues. The CDR3 DNA is TGTGCCAGTAGTATCACAGGAGGGACGAACACTGAAGCTTTCTTT. Protein sequence: CASSITGGTNTEAFF.

This clonotype was detected only a few times. The chain recombines TRBV7-9 with TRBJ1-1; the match to TRBD1 covers 11 bases. With 5 bases clipped from V and 1 base from J, the junction kept 6 bases outside the gene matches. In germline, CDR1 is SEHNR, CDR2 FQNEAQ (reference sequence). The CDR3 runs 16 residues. The chain's CDR3 is CASSRTGGDENTEAFF. The CDR3 DNA reads TGTGCCAGCAGCAGGACAGGGGGCGACGAGAACACTGAAGCTTTCTTT.

J is TRBJ2-7 and V is TRBV13; 12 bases map to TRBD2. CDR1 is PRHDT, CDR2 FYEKMQ, per germline (reference sequence). The CDR3 consists of 16 residues. After removal of 1 base from V and 6 bases from J, the junction contained 7 bases not matched to a gene. The CDR3 loop reads CASSLAGLAGISEQYF. In nucleotides, the CDR3 is TGTGCCAGCAGCTTAGCTGGACTAGCGGGGATTTCCGAGCAGTACTTC.

The chain uses TRBV6-6 and TRBJ2-1; unclear D gene. Germline V lookup: CDR1 MNHNY, CDR2 SVGAGI (reference sequence). This CDR3 has 14 residues. V shed 2 bases and J shed 0 bases, with 5 bases lying between them. The CDR3 spells CASSYDFSYNEQFF. The CDR3 DNA follows: TGTGCCAGCAGTTACGACTTCTCCTACAATGAGCAGTTCTTC.

Worth noting for this clonotype: A read error is possible here, since a much larger clone lies one base away. This sequence joins TRBV4-1 and TRBJ2-3, with no clear D. In germline, CDR1 is MGHRA, CDR2 YSYEKL. The CDR3 has 12 amino acids. The chain's CDR3 is CARSPDLGTQYF. The CDR3 bases are TGCGCCCGCAGCCCGGATCTCGGTACGCAGTATTTT.

In regard to this clonotype: A read error may be the cause here, since a much bigger clone is one base away. The gene calls are TRBV5-3 and TRBJ2-7; D is uncertain. TRBV5-3 is labeled an ORF, and its function is uncertain. The ends were cut back, 8 bases at V and 5 bases at J, with 17 bases in the middle. CDR3 length equals 13 residues. CDR3 DNA sequence: TGTGCCAGCAGCCCCCCAGGTAACCACGAGCAGTACTTC. Translating gives CASSPPGNHEQYF.

Worth noting for this clonotype: The missing conserved phenylalanine or tryptophan at the end of this CDR3 makes a read error likely. V and J are TRBV7-9 and TRBJ2-1; tentatively, D is TRBD2 (5 bases). The CDR3 is made up of 14 amino acids. In germline, CDR1 is SEHNR, CDR2 FQNEAQ (reference sequence). V lost 0 bases and J 10 bases, leaving 13 bases between the germline ends. As DNA, the CDR3 is TGTGCCAGCAGCTTAGCGGGAGTAGCAACCGAGCAGTTCCTC. Protein product: CASSLAGVATEQFL.

This clonotype was counted ten times or more. V is TRBV6-5 and J is TRBJ2-3; no definite D call. Deletions cut 5 bases from V and 0 bases from J, with 9 bases between. The CDR3 covers 14 residues. Germline V CDR1 and CDR2: MNHEY, SVGAGI. The CDR3: CASSVKFSTDTQYF. In DNA, the CDR3 is TGTGCCAGCAGTGTAAAGTTTAGCACAGATACGCAGTATTTT.